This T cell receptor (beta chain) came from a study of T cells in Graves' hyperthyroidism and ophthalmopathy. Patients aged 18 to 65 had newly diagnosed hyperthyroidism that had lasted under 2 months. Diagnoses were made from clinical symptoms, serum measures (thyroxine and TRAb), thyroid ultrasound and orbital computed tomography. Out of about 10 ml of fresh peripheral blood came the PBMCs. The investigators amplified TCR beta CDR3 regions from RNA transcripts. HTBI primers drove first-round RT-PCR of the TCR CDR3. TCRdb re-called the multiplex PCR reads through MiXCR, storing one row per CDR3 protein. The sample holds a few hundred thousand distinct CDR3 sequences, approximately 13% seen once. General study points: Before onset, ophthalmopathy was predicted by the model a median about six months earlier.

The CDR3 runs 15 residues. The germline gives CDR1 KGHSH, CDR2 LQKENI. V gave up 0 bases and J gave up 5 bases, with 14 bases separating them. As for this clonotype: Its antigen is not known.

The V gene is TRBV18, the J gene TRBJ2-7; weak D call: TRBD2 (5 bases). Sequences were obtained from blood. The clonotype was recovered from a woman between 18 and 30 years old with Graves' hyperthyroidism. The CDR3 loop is CASSPPSGDRDEQYF. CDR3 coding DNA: TGTGCCAGCTCACCACCGAGCGGTGATAGGGACGAGCAGTACTTC.